This TCR beta chain was obtained from a study of blood T cell repertoires in COVID-19. Data came from immunoSEQ multiplex PCR; TCRdb stores just in-frame clones and leaves some out. Among 330,000 or so clones, 87% were seen once, and the ten largest hold approximately 9.9%. V shed 0 bases and J 0 bases; nucleotides not matched to a gene: 6. Germline CDR1 and CDR2: SGHRS and YFSETQ. The CDR3 length is 17 residues. Sequenced: peripheral blood. The source of this sequence is a man aged 30 to 39 with COVID-19, enrolled during active disease. This chain uses TRBV5-1 with TRBJ2-1; TRBD2 aligns across 7 bases. The DNA of the CDR3 is TGCGCCAGCAGCTTGGGCGGGGGTATAAGCTCCTACAATGAGCAGTTCTTC. Residues: CASSLGGGISSYNEQFF.